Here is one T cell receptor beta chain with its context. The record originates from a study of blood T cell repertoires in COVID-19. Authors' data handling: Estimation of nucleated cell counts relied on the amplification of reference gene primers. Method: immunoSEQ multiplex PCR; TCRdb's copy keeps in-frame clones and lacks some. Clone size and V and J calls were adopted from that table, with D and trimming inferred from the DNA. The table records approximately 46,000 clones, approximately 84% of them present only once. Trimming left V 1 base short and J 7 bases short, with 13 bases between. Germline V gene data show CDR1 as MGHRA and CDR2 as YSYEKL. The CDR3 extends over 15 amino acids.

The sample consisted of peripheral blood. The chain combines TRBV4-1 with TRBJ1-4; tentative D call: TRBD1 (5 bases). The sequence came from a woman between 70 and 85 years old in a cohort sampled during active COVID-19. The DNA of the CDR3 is TGCGCCAGCAGCCAAGGCGGGGGAGGTCTTGAAAAACTGTTTTTT. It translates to CASSQGGGGLEKLFF.